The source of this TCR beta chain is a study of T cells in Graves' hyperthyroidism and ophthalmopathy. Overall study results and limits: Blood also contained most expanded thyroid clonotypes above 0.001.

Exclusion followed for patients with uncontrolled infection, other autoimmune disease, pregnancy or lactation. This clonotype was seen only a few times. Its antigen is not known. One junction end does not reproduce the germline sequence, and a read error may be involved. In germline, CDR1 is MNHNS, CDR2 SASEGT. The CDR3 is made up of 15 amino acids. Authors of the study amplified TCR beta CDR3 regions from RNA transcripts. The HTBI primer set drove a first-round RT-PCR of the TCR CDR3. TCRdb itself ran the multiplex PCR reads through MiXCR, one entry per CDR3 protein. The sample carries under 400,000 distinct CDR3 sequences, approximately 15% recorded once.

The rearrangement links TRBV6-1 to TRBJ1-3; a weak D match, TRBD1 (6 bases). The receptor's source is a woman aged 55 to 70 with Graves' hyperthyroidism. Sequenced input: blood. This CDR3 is CASRISGGRGSTIYF. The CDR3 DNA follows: TGTGCCAGCAGGATCTCCGGGGGGCGAGGAAGCACCATATATTTT.